The next 21 T cell receptor beta chains were all read from a single sample in a study of blood T cell repertoires in COVID-19. Profiling relied on immunoSEQ multiplex PCR, and the TCRdb table lists in-frame clones only, not all of them. The top ten hold around 6% of the sample, which has 200,000 to 250,000 clones, roughly 90% seen once. Sequenced material: PBMCs or T cells enriched from blood (not recorded which). Receptors were obtained from a woman aged 30 to 39 with acute COVID-19.

The genes are TRBV5-1 and TRBJ2-5, with a weak D call TRBD1 (6 bases). Germline V CDR1 and CDR2: SGHRS, YFSETQ. The CDR3 runs 18 residues. V lost 0 bases and J lost 0, with 18 bases in between. The CDR3 DNA reads as TGCGCCAGCAGCTTGGTGGCTAACAGGGTCTTGTACCAAGAGACCCAGTACTTC. Its translation is CASSLVANRVLYQETQYF.

The rearrangement joins TRBV6-5 to TRBJ2-5; the D gene is possibly TRBD2 (6 bases). V gave up 2 bases and J gave up 5 bases, with 15 bases separating them. Germline V gives CDR1 MNHEY, CDR2 SVGAGI. The CDR3 has 15 amino acids. CDR3 sequence (DNA): TGTGCCAGCAGTTACGATATCTCCGGGAGTGAGACCCAGTACTTC. Translating gives CASSYDISGSETQYF.

This clone was detected only once. The chain employs TRBV5-5 and TRBJ1-5, with TRBD1 as a possible D gene (6 bases). This CDR3 contains 16 residues. CDR1 is SGHKS, CDR2 YYEKEE, per germline (reference sequence). The V end was cut by 2 bases, the J end by 1 base, with 13 bases between. CDR3 sequence reads: CASSFLVDRSNQPQHF. The CDR3 nucleotides read TGTGCCAGCAGCTTTCTGGTTGACAGGAGCAATCAGCCCCAGCATTTT.

This clone has a single count. The J gene is TRBJ2-5, the V gene TRBV19; the match to TRBD1 covers 10 bases. Germline lookup yields CDR1 LNHDA and CDR2 SQIVND (reference sequence). This CDR3 spans 15 amino acids. With 8 bases clipped from V and 10 bases from J, the junction kept 16 bases outside the gene matches. DNA for the CDR3: TGTGCCAGTTCAGAGACAGGGGGCCTGTACGCGCGCCAGTACTTC. Translated: CASSETGGLYARQYF.

The chain recombines TRBV27 with TRBJ2-7; 8 bases align to TRBD1. This CDR3 region has 15 residues. V shed 6 bases and J 3 bases; nucleotides not matched to a gene: 10. Germline lookup yields CDR1 MNHEY and CDR2 SMNVEV (reference sequence). Written as DNA, the CDR3 is TGTGCCAGCAGATCCCCTCCGGGACAGGTCTACGAGCAGTACTTC. Amino acids: CASRSPPGQVYEQYF.

The J gene is TRBJ2-1, the V gene TRBV19, with D perhaps matching TRBD2 (6 bases). The germline CDR1 and CDR2 sequences are LNHDA and SQIVND (reference sequence). CDR3 length: 15 residues. Trimming removed 9 bases from V and 3 bases from J, with 18 bases in between. CDR3 amino acids: CASRPGGRGYNEQFF. The CDR3 nucleotides read TGTGCCAGCCGCCCCGGGGGAAGGGGCTACAATGAGCAGTTCTTC.

This chain links TRBV7-9 with TRBJ2-3; 8 nucleotides agree with TRBD2. CDR1 and CDR2 from the germline V gene are SEHNR and FQNEAQ (reference sequence). V was pared by 5 bases and J by 2 bases, with 15 bases of the junction left unmatched. The CDR3 length is 18 residues. CDR3 protein: CASSRPSGVAGLTDTQYF. The CDR3 DNA follows: TGTGCCAGCAGCCGCCCTAGCGGAGTAGCGGGACTCACAGATACGCAGTATTTT.

This sequence joins TRBV24-1 and TRBJ2-3; 10 positions agree with TRBD1. The V segment lost 10 bases and the J segment 1 base; nucleotides outside the gene matches: 4. Germline loops: CDR1 KGHDR, CDR2 SFDVKD. This CDR3 has 14 residues. The CDR3 reads CATGTGDGTDTQYF. As DNA, the CDR3 is TGTGCCACGGGGACAGGGGACGGCACAGATACGCAGTATTTT.

The rearrangement joins TRBV27 to TRBJ1-2, with TRBD1 identical over 12 bases. CDR1 is MNHEY, CDR2 SMNVEV, per germline (reference sequence). The CDR3 is 17 residues long. With V trimmed by 2 bases and J by 4 bases, 8 bases remained unmatched. CDR3 nucleotide sequence: TGTGCCAGCAGTTTACACTCCGGGACAGGGGGCGGCTATGGCTACACCTTC. It is translated as CASSLHSGTGGGYGYTF.

The chain has TRBV28 and TRBJ1-2; TRBD1 agrees at 12 bases. The V gene end was trimmed by 4 bases and the J gene end by 7 bases; junction bases not matched to a gene: 4. Germline V CDR1 and CDR2: MDHEN, SYDVKM. This CDR3 spans 14 amino acids. CDR3 coding DNA: TGTGCCAGCAGTTCGCCGGGACAGGGGGCTGGCTACACCTTC. Protein sequence: CASSSPGQGAGYTF.

This clone occurred a few times. The V gene is TRBV7-2, the J gene TRBJ1-2; 9 bases agree with TRBD1. The CDR3 covers 14 residues. The germline CDR1 and CDR2 sequences are SGHTA and FQGNSA. J gave up 8 bases and V 2 bases, and 6 bases lay outside the gene matches. The CDR3 is CASSLQQGARGYTF. The CDR3 DNA reads as TGTGCCAGCAGCTTACAACAGGGGGCGAGGGGCTACACCTTC.

The chain is built from TRBV19 and TRBJ1-3, with unresolved D. CDR3 length: 16 amino acids. Trimming left V 5 bases short and J 3 bases short, with 17 bases between. Looked up from germline, CDR1 is LNHDA and CDR2 is SQIVND (reference sequence). CDR3: CASSRASGFGGNTIYF. CDR3 nucleotide sequence: TGTGCCAGTAGTCGGGCCTCGGGGTTTGGTGGAAACACCATATATTTT.

This sequence joins TRBV12-3 or TRBV12-4 and TRBJ2-2; no firm D call. Trimming shortened V by 1 base and J by 6 bases, and 6 bases separated the two germline ends. CDR3 length: 13 residues. CDR3 bases: TGTGCCAGCAGTTTAGGGGCCCCCGGGGAGCTGTTTTTT. Protein sequence: CASSLGAPGELFF.

This clone has a single count. The chain is built from TRBV7-3 and TRBJ2-7; 9 nucleotides agree with TRBD1. V lost 5 bases and J lost 4; bases outside the gene matches: 9. The CDR3 is 15 residues long. The germline V gene has CDR1 SGHTA and CDR2 FQGTGA. CDR3 loop: CASSLNAGQGYEQYF. DNA of the CDR3: TGTGCCAGCAGCCTTAATGCGGGACAGGGATACGAGCAGTACTTC.

The genes are TRBV19 and TRBJ2-1; D might be TRBD1 (6 bases). CDR1 is LNHDA, CDR2 SQIVND, per germline (reference sequence). The CDR3 covers 15 residues. The germline V and J ends were trimmed by 1 base and 6 bases, with 13 bases remaining between them. The CDR3 loop is CASSIGQQGANEQFF. CDR3 bases: TGTGCCAGTAGTATAGGCCAACAGGGCGCCAATGAGCAGTTCTTC. The complete variable domain, with remaining parts taken from reference TRBV19 and TRBJ2-1, reads DGGITQSPKYLFRKEGQNVTLSCEQNLNHDAMYWYRQDPGQGLRLIYYSQIVNDFQKGDIAEGYSVSREKKESFPLTVTSAQKNPTAFYLCASSIGQQGANEQFFGPGTRLTVL.

V and J are TRBV30 and TRBJ1-1; D possibly corresponds to TRBD1 (5 bases). CDR1 and CDR2 from the germline V gene are GTSNPN and SVGIG (reference sequence). This CDR3 is built from 12 residues. CDR3 in DNA: TGTGCTGTCCAGGGTCAGAACACTGAAGCTTTCTTT. Translated, it gives CAVQGQNTEAFF. The full variable domain, its missing parts supplied by reference TRBV30 and TRBJ1-1, is SQTIHQWPATLVQPVGSPLSLECTVEGTSNPNLYWYRQAAGRGLQLLFYSVGIGQISSEVPQNLSASRPQDRQFILSSKKLLLSDSGFYLCAVQGQNTEAFFGQGTRLTVV.

The CDR3 reads CAISELLSTDTQYF. The CDR3 DNA follows: TGTGCCATCAGTGAGCTCCTTTCCACAGATACGCAGTATTTT. The chain uses TRBV10-3 and TRBJ2-3; D is unresolved. Between the trimmed V and J ends, which lost 2 bases and 2 bases, there was a span of 8 bases. Germline V gene sequence: CDR1 ENHRY, CDR2 SYGVKD. This CDR3 is 14 amino acids long.

This chain connects TRBV15 to TRBJ2-3; 11 bases line up with TRBD2. Germline values: CDR1 LNHNV, CDR2 YYDKDF (reference sequence). This CDR3 has 19 amino acids. With 3 bases clipped from V and 6 bases from J, the junction kept 17 bases outside the gene matches. The CDR3 bases are TGTGCCACCAGCAGTAATAGCGGGGGGGGTCCCGGGCCGTGGGATACGCAGTATTTT. Residues: CATSSNSGGGPGPWDTQYF.

The rearrangement joins TRBV30 to TRBJ1-6; D gene ambiguous. Germline V gives CDR1 GTSNPN, CDR2 SVGIG (reference sequence). Trimming took 3 bases from V and 0 from J, leaving 9 bases between them. CDR3 length: 15 residues. CDR3 protein: CAWSKMSSYNSPLHF. DNA of the CDR3: TGTGCCTGGAGCAAAATGAGCTCCTATAATTCACCCCTCCACTTT.

The V call is TRBV2, the J call TRBJ1-2; D is undetermined. The CDR3 consists of 15 residues. Germline assignment: CDR1 SNHLY and CDR2 FYNNEI. Trimming stripped 4 bases from V and 2 bases from J, with 14 bases between. Here the CDR3 reads CASSVGGGENYGYTF. Written as DNA, the CDR3 is TGTGCCAGCAGTGTTGGCGGAGGAGAGAACTATGGCTACACCTTC.

The chain employs TRBV18 and TRBJ2-7; 9 bases agree with TRBD1. CDR1 and CDR2 (germline): KGHSH, LQKENI. After removal of 1 base from V and 4 bases from J, the junction contained 5 bases not matched to a gene. CDR3 size: 15 residues. This CDR3 reads CASSPQRGQGYEQYF. The CDR3 coding sequence is TGTGCCAGCTCACCACAACGCGGACAGGGGTACGAGCAGTACTTC.